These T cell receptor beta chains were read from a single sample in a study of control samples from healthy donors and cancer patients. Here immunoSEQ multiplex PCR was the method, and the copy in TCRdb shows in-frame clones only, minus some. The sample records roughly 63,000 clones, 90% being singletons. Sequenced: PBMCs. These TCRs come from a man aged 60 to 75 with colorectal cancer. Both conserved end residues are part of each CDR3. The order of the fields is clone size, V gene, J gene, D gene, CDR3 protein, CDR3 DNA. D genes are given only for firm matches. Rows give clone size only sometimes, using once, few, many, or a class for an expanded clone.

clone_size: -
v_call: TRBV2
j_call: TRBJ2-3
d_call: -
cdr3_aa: CASSGYVGHSLTDTQYF
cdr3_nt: TGTGCCAGCAGTGGTTACGTCGGACATTCCCTAACAGATACGCAGTATTTT

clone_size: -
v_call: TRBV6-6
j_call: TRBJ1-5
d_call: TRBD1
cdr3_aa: CASSYSGQGQPQHF
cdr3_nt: TGTGCCAGCAGTTACTCGGGACAGGGACAGCCCCAGCATTTT

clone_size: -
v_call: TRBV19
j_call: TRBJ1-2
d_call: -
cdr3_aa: CASSYLNYGYTF
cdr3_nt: TGTGCCAGTAGTTACCTTAACTATGGCTACACCTTC

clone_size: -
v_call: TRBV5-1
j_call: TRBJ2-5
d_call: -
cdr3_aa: CASSFGRMGETQYF
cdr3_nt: TGCGCCAGCAGCTTTGGCAGAATGGGCGAGACCCAGTACTTC

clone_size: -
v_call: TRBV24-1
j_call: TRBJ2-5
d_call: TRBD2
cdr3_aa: CATSDSTTSGGETQYF
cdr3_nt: TGTGCCACCAGTGATTCGACAACTAGCGGGGGGGAGACCCAGTACTTC

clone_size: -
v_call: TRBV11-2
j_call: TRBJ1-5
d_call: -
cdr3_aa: CASSLGENQPQHF
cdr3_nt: TGTGCCAGCAGCTTAGGGGAAAATCAGCCCCAGCATTTT

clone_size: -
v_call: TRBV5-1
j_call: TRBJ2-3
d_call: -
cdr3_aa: CASSLEWSSTDTQYF
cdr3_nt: TGCGCCAGCAGCTTGGAGTGGAGTAGCACAGATACGCAGTATTTT

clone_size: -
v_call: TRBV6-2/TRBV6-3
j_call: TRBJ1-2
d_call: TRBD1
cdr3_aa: CASSDGTAASGYTF
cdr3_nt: TGTGCCAGCAGTGACGGGACAGCAGCTAGTGGCTACACCTTC

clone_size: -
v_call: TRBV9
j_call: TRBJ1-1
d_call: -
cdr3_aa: CASSAGPLGGTEAFF
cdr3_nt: TGTGCCAGCAGCGCCGGCCCCCTGGGGGGAACTGAAGCTTTCTTT

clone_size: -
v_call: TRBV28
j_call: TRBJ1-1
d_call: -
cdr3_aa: CASPPPRGRDTEAFF
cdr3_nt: TGTGCCAGCCCACCCCCCCGGGGGCGGGACACTGAAGCTTTCTTT

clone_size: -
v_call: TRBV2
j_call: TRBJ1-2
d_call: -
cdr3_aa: CASPRGEQVQIPNYGYTF
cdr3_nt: TGTGCCAGCCCTCGGGGGGAGCAGGTACAGATCCCTAACTATGGCTACACCTTC

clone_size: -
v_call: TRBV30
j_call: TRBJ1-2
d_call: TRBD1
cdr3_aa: CAWSGGMDRGLPNYGYTF
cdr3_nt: TGTGCCTGGTCCGGGGGGATGGACAGGGGTCTCCCTAACTATGGCTACACCTTC

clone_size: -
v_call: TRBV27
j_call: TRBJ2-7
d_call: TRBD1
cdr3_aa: CASSSAGGPTGYEQYF
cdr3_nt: TGTGCCAGCAGTTCGGCAGGGGGCCCGACGGGCTACGAGCAGTACTTC

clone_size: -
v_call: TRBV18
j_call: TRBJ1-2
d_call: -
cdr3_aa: CASSPGVGVNYGYTF
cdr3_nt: TGTGCCAGCTCACCGGGGGTTGGCGTCAACTATGGCTACACCTTC

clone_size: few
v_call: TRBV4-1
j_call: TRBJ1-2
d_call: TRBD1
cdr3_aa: CASTPRQGDPWGYTF
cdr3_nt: TGCGCCAGCACCCCTCGGCAGGGGGACCCTTGGGGCTACACCTTC

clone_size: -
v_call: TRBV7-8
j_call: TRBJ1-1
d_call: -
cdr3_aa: CASSLVLLNTEAFF
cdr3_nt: TGTGCCAGCAGCTTAGTTCTGCTAAACACTGAAGCTTTCTTT

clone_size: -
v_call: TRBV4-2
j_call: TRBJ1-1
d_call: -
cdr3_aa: CASSLDTGTEAFF
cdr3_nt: TGTGCCAGCAGTCTGGACACAGGGACTGAAGCTTTCTTT

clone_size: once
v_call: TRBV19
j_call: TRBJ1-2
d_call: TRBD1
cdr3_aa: CASTPTQGAAGNYGYTF
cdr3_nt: TGTGCCAGTACCCCTACCCAGGGGGCAGCGGGTAACTATGGCTACACCTTC

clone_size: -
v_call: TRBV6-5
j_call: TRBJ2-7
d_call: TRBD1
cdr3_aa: CASSYGDRDSYEQYF
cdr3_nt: TGTGCCAGCAGTTACGGGGACAGGGACTCCTACGAGCAGTACTTC

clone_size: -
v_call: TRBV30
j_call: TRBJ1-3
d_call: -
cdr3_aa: CACESGGSGNTIYF
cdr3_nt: TGTGCCTGCGAGTCGGGGGGCTCTGGAAACACCATATATTTT

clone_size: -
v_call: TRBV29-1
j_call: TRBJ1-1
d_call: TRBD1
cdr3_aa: CSVTFSRDSLNTEAFF
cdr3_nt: TGCAGCGTCACCTTTTCCCGGGACAGTCTGAACACTGAAGCTTTCTTT

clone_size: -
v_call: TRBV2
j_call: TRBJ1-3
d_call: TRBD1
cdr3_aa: CASRDSGTANSGNTIYF
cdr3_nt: TGTGCCAGCAGAGACTCCGGGACAGCGAACTCTGGAAACACCATATATTTT